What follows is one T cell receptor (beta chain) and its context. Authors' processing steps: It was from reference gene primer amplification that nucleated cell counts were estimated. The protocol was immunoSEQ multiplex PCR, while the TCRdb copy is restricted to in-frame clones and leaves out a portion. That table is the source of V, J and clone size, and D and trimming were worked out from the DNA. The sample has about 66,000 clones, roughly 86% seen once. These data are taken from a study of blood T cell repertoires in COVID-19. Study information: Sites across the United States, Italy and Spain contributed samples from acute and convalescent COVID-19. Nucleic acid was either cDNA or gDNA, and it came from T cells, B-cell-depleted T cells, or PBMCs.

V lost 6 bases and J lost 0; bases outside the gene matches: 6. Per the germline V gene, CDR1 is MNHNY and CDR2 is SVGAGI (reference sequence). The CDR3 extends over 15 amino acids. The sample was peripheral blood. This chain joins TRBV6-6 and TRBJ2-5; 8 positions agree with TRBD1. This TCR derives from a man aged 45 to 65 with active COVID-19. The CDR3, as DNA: TGTGCCAGCAGACTGGGACAGGCGTACCAAGAGACCCAGTACTTC. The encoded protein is CASRLGQAYQETQYF.